Each of the 31 T cell receptor beta chains below was sequenced from the same sample in a study of blood T cell repertoires in COVID-19 (dated by TCRdb to 2019 to 2021). The library was made by the immunoSEQ multiplex PCR assay. Drawn from immuneACCESS, this table holds only the in-frame rearrangements with V and J called that TCRdb kept. Clones are partly lost; checked studies trace under half to an unresolved V gene and leave the rest unexplained. Within this sample are under 200,000 clones, with 83% of them counted one time only. About 1.6% of the sample rests with the top ten. Specimen: peripheral blood. The receptor source for this set is a human donor in a cohort sampled during active COVID-19.

V and J are TRBV27 and TRBJ2-3; 9 bases match TRBD1. CDR1 is MNHEY, CDR2 SMNVEV, per germline (reference sequence). The CDR3 contains 15 residues. V dropped 4 bases and J dropped 7; count of bases not matched to a gene: 9. CDR3 protein: CASSSIGTGSNTQYF. The CDR3 DNA reads as TGTGCCAGCAGTTCGATCGGGACAGGGTCAAATACGCAGTATTTT.

This clone showed up just once. This sequence joins TRBV4-2 and TRBJ1-5; weak D call: TRBD1 (5 bases). This CDR3 has 18 amino acids. CDR1 and CDR2 from the germline V gene are LGHNA and YNFKEQ. V was shortened by 0 bases and J by 0 bases, with 15 bases between the two germline ends. The CDR3 protein is CASSQEFGVGVSNQPQHF. The CDR3 region has the DNA TGTGCCAGCAGCCAAGAATTCGGAGTAGGGGTTAGCAATCAGCCCCAGCATTTT.

This clone was seen only a few times. V usage is TRBV19 and J usage is TRBJ1-5, with D perhaps TRBD1 (5 bases). Germline CDR1 is LNHDA and CDR2 is SQIVND (reference sequence). CDR3 length: 15 amino acids. Trimming took off 3 bases at V and 0 bases at J, with 9 bases between the two ends. The CDR3 spells CASSIDSYSNQPQHF. DNA of the CDR3: TGTGCCAGTAGTATTGACAGTTATAGCAATCAGCCCCAGCATTTT.

The chain uses TRBV7-6 and TRBJ2-7; TRBD1 agrees at 7 bases. CDR3 size: 16 residues. Germline V gene lookup returns CDR1 SGHVS and CDR2 FNYEAQ. The V gene end was trimmed by 1 base and the J gene end by 4 bases; junction bases not matched to a gene: 10. The CDR3 sequence is CASSLEGEGANYEQYF. In DNA, the CDR3 is TGTGCCAGCAGCTTAGAGGGTGAGGGGGCGAATTACGAGCAGTACTTC.

This chain connects TRBV18 to TRBJ2-1, with D perhaps matching TRBD1 (6 bases). V gave up 3 bases and J gave up 4 bases, with 13 bases separating them. CDR1 KGHSH and CDR2 LQKENI come from the germline V gene. The CDR3 contains 15 residues. CDR3 loop: CASSPTGRIYNEQFF. The CDR3 DNA sequence: TGTGCCAGCTCACCGACAGGCCGAATTTACAATGAGCAGTTCTTC. Full variable domain (remainder filled in from reference TRBV18 and TRBJ2-1): NAGVMQNPRHLVRRRGQEARLRCSPMKGHSHVYWYRQLPEEGLKFMVYLQKENIIDESGMPKERFSAEFPKEGPSILRIQQVVRGDSAAYFCASSPTGRIYNEQFFGPGTRLTVL.

The table lists this clone with a few counts. The chain employs TRBV10-2 and TRBJ1-5; D is perhaps TRBD1 (5 bases). V lost 3 bases and J lost 0, with 12 bases in between. Germline V gives CDR1 WSHSY, CDR2 SAAADI. The CDR3 extends over 16 amino acids. The CDR3 sequence: CASSDIRGGSNQPQHF. DNA of the CDR3: TGCGCCAGCAGTGATATAAGGGGAGGTAGCAATCAGCCCCAGCATTTT.

J is TRBJ2-1 and V is TRBV7-3, with 7 bases lining up with TRBD2. CDR1 is SGHTA and CDR2 is FQGTGA in the germline V gene. This CDR3 contains 14 residues. The junction had 5 bases not matched to a gene; V was cut back by 2 bases and J by 7 bases. For the CDR3, the DNA is TGTGCCAGCAGCTTATCGGGCGGGAGTAATGAGCAGTTCTTC. The encoded protein is CASSLSGGSNEQFF. Filled out from reference TRBV7-3 and TRBJ2-1, the complete variable domain reads GAGVSQTPSNKVTEKGKYVELRCDPISGHTALYWYRQSLGQGPEFLIYFQGTGAADDSGLPNDRFFAVRPEGSVSTLKIQRTERGDSAVYLCASSLSGGSNEQFFGPGTRLTVL.

A note on this clone: One end of the junction fails to match germline, which may point to a read error. J is TRBJ2-7 and V is TRBV28; 9 bases map to TRBD1. CDR3 length equals 11 residues. Germline lookup yields CDR1 MDHEN and CDR2 SYDVKM. The CDR3 is CASSRQGVGHF. CDR3 nucleotides: TGTGCCAGCAGCCGACAGGGGGTCGGTCACTTC.

The V gene is TRBV5-1, the J gene TRBJ1-3; 9 bases match TRBD1. With V trimmed by 4 bases and J by 2 bases, 13 bases remained unmatched. This CDR3 has 18 amino acids. CDR1 and CDR2 (germline): SGHRS, YFSETQ. Here the CDR3 reads CASSQDRGRYTTGNTIYF. CDR3 DNA sequence: TGCGCCAGCAGCCAGGACAGGGGACGGTATACGACTGGAAACACCATATATTTT.

This chain links TRBV2 with TRBJ2-3, with D tentatively TRBD2 (7 bases). Germline CDR1 is SNHLY and CDR2 is FYNNEI. Deletions cut 8 bases from V and 6 bases from J, with 21 bases between. CDR3 length: 15 residues. The CDR3 nucleotides are TGTGCCAGCCCCAGGGGAGGGGCCCTGGAGGATACGCAGTATTTT. Translation gives CASPRGGALEDTQYF.

The J gene is TRBJ1-2, the V gene TRBV2; 9 nucleotides agree with TRBD1. CDR3 length equals 16 residues. In germline, CDR1 is SNHLY, CDR2 FYNNEI. Trimming cost V 9 bases and J 0 bases; bases outside gene matches: 11. In DNA form, the CDR3 reads TGTGCCAGGTCGGGACAGGGAGGCCGAGCTAACTATGGCTACACCTTC. This encodes CARSGQGGRANYGYTF.

This clone showed up just a few times. V is TRBV7-8 and J is TRBJ2-7; 7 bases agree with TRBD1. Germline V lookup: CDR1 SGHVS, CDR2 FQNEAQ. Losses at the gene ends were 1 base for V and 4 bases for J; bases not matched to a gene: 13. The CDR3 is 17 residues long. CDR3: CASSLGGGRDSKYEQYF. CDR3 nucleotides: TGTGCCAGCAGCTTAGGAGGGGGCCGGGACAGCAAGTACGAGCAGTACTTC.

The gene calls are TRBV6-1 and TRBJ2-7; no clear D. The CDR3 is 12 amino acids. V was trimmed by 2 bases and J by 6 bases, leaving 8 bases between them. Germline V CDR1 and CDR2: MNHNS, SASEGT. CDR3 nucleotide sequence: TGTGCCAGCAGTGAATCTAGAGGCGAGCAGTACTTC. It specifies CASSESRGEQYF.

The rearrangement joins TRBV6-5 to TRBJ2-7; D is possibly TRBD1 (5 bases). Germline V lookup: CDR1 MNHEY, CDR2 SVGAGI. This CDR3 spans 14 amino acids. The V end was cut by 8 bases, the J end by 0 bases, with 14 bases between. CDR3 amino acids: CASHPQGSSYEQYF. The DNA of the CDR3 is TGTGCCAGCCACCCCCAGGGAAGCTCCTACGAGCAGTACTTC.

The rearrangement uses TRBV12-3 or TRBV12-4 and TRBJ2-3; D unresolved. Trimming shortened V by 6 bases and J by 2 bases, and 9 bases separated the two germline ends. The CDR3 loop spans 13 amino acids. CDR3 residues: CASSQTYTDTQYF. The CDR3 coding sequence is TGTGCCAGCAGCCAAACTTACACAGATACGCAGTATTTT.

This clone has only a few counts. The rearrangement links TRBV6-5 to TRBJ2-2, with D possibly matching TRBD1 (6 bases). V lost 5 bases and J lost 6, with 13 bases in between. This CDR3 region has 14 residues. CDR1 and CDR2 (germline): MNHEY, SVGAGI. CDR3: CASSTFRGPGELFF. The CDR3 DNA is TGTGCCAGCAGTACATTCAGGGGCCCCGGGGAGCTGTTTTTT.

V is TRBV7-3 and J is TRBJ2-7; 13 bases agree with TRBD2. This CDR3 comprises 15 residues. Germline V gene sequence: CDR1 SGHTA, CDR2 FQGTGA. V shed 0 bases and J 5 bases; nucleotides not matched to a gene: 1. CDR3 residues: CASSLTGLAGDEQYF. The CDR3 bases are TGTGCCAGCAGCTTAACCGGACTAGCGGGAGACGAGCAGTACTTC.

V usage is TRBV7-8 and J usage is TRBJ2-5, with 7 positions matching TRBD1. The germline V gene has CDR1 SGHVS and CDR2 FQNEAQ. The CDR3 spans 15 residues. V dropped 5 bases and J dropped 0; count of bases not matched to a gene: 6. The CDR3 region is CASSRDRQYQETQYF. The DNA of the CDR3 is TGTGCCAGCAGCAGGGACAGACAGTACCAAGAGACCCAGTACTTC. Variable domain in full (rest from reference TRBV7-8 and TRBJ2-5): GAGVSQSPRYKVAKRGQDVALRCDPISGHVSLFWYQQALGQGPEFLTYFQNEAQLDKSGLPSDRFFAERPEGSVSTLKIQRTQQEDSAVYLCASSRDRQYQETQYFGPGTRLLVL.

This sequence joins TRBV6-5 and TRBJ1-3; D uncertain. CDR3 length: 14 residues. Trimming took 10 bases from V and 0 from J, leaving 13 bases between them. Germline V gene sequence: CDR1 MNHEY, CDR2 SVGAGI. The CDR3 DNA reads as TGTGCCACCTACCGAGATAGCTCTGGAAACACCATATATTTT. This gives the protein CATYRDSSGNTIYF.

The chain joins TRBV27 to TRBJ1-2, with unresolved D. Germline V gene data show CDR1 as MNHEY and CDR2 as SMNVEV (reference sequence). V lost 5 bases and J 10 bases, leaving 17 bases between the germline ends. The CDR3 runs 13 residues. Here the CDR3 DNA reads TGTGCCAGCAGTACCCCCGGCAGGCTTTCCTACACCTTC. Its translation: CASSTPGRLSYTF.

V gene TRBV5-5 combines with J gene TRBJ2-7; D gene uncertain. Germline V gene data show CDR1 as SGHKS and CDR2 as YYEKEE (reference sequence). Trimming shortened V by 3 bases and J by 2 bases, and 12 bases separated the two germline ends. There are 14 residues in the CDR3. CDR3: CASSSVTAAYEQYF. As DNA, the CDR3 is TGTGCCAGCAGCTCCGTCACAGCAGCCTACGAGCAGTACTTC.

This clone was observed once. The chain uses TRBV6-2 or TRBV6-3 and TRBJ2-7, with TRBD2 as a possible D gene (5 bases). This CDR3 has 14 residues. From germline, CDR1 is MNHEY and CDR2 SVGEGT. V was pared by 2 bases and J by 4 bases, with 12 bases between. CDR3 sequence reads: CASSYQEGPYEQYF. The CDR3 DNA sequence: TGTGCCAGCAGTTACCAAGAGGGCCCTTACGAGCAGTACTTC.

The rearrangement joins TRBV29-1 to TRBJ1-5; 9 bases are shared with TRBD1. V gave up 4 bases and J gave up 4 bases; unmatched junction bases: 5. The CDR3 runs 14 residues. Germline V gene lookup returns CDR1 SQVTM and CDR2 ANQGSEA. The CDR3: CSVVAGTGNQPQHF. The CDR3 DNA reads as TGCAGCGTTGTAGCCGGGACAGGGAATCAGCCCCAGCATTTT. Looking up the rest from reference TRBV29-1 and TRBJ1-5 gives the full variable domain: SAVISQKPSRDICQRGTSLTIQCQVDSQVTMMFWYRQQPGQSLTLIATANQGSEATYESGFVIDKFPISRPNLTFSTLTVSNMSPEDSSIYLCSVVAGTGNQPQHFGDGTRLSIL.

The chain employs TRBV6-5 and TRBJ1-5; no reliable D call. Per the germline V gene, CDR1 is MNHEY and CDR2 is SVGAGI. V was pared by 2 bases and J by 4 bases, with 9 bases between. This CDR3 has 14 residues. CDR3 loop: CASSYGSGNQPQHF. CDR3 nucleotide sequence: TGTGCCAGCAGTTACGGGTCCGGGAATCAGCCCCAGCATTTT.

This chain joins TRBV7-6 and TRBJ2-7; D remains unclear. The CDR3 is 14 amino acids. Germline lookup yields CDR1 SGHVS and CDR2 FNYEAQ. Trimming pared 0 bases from V and 4 bases from J, leaving 10 bases between. The CDR3 DNA is TGTGCCAGCAGCTTAGCGGCACAGTCTTACGAGCAGTACTTC. This translates into CASSLAAQSYEQYF. The full variable domain, its missing parts supplied by reference TRBV7-6 and TRBJ2-7, is GAGVSQSPRYKVTKRGQDVALRCDPISGHVSLYWYRQALGQGPEFLTYFNYEAQQDKSGLPNDRFSAERPEGSISTLTIQRTEQRDSAMYRCASSLAAQSYEQYFGPGTRLTVT.

The chain combines TRBV27 with TRBJ1-2; the match to TRBD1 covers 7 bases. V dropped 7 bases and J dropped 3; count of bases not matched to a gene: 5. This CDR3 is built from 13 residues. Germline V gene sequence: CDR1 MNHEY, CDR2 SMNVEV (reference sequence). This chain's CDR3 is CASTIQGYYGYTF. The DNA of the CDR3 is TGTGCCAGCACAATACAGGGGTACTATGGCTACACCTTC.

The chain combines TRBV28 with TRBJ2-3; D possibly corresponds to TRBD1 (5 bases). Germline V CDR1 and CDR2: MDHEN, SYDVKM. V was clipped by 3 bases and J by 5 bases, with 12 bases between them. This CDR3 is 14 amino acids long. CDR3 DNA: TGTGCCAGCAGTTTGATGGGGCAGGTAGATACGCAGTATTTT. This encodes CASSLMGQVDTQYF.

The J gene is TRBJ2-3, the V gene TRBV5-6; 10 nucleotides agree with TRBD1. CDR3 length: 14 amino acids. Germline CDR1 and CDR2: SGHDT and YYEEEE. The J segment lost 3 bases and the V segment lost 5 bases, leaving 3 bases of the junction unmatched. The CDR3 DNA is TGTGCCAGCAGGGGACAGGGGATGACAGATACGCAGTATTTT. This encodes CASRGQGMTDTQYF.

The V and J genes are TRBV6-5 and TRBJ2-2; D remains ambiguous. The CDR3 length is 13 residues. V gave up 4 bases and J gave up 3 bases, with 6 bases separating them. Germline V gene lookup returns CDR1 MNHEY and CDR2 SVGAGI. The CDR3 nucleotides are TGTGCCAGCAGTTCCCCCGACACCGGGGAGCTGTTTTTT. It codes for CASSSPDTGELFF.

In this sample, this clone turned up a few times. The rearrangement joins TRBV6-2 or TRBV6-3 to TRBJ2-2; 7 positions match TRBD1. Germline V gives CDR1 MNHEY, CDR2 SVGEGT. V was pared by 6 bases and J by 3 bases, with 4 bases of the junction left unmatched. The CDR3 spans 14 residues. For the CDR3, the DNA is TGTGCCAGCAGCACTGGACAGGACACCGGGGAGCTGTTTTTT. It encodes CASSTGQDTGELFF.

The chain couples TRBV19 to TRBJ2-7; possibly TRBD1 for D (6 bases). The germline CDR1 and CDR2 sequences are LNHDA and SQIVND (reference sequence). This CDR3 is built from 15 residues. Trimming removed 1 base from V and 6 bases from J, with 16 bases in between. The CDR3 sequence is CASSIGDIRRSEQYF. The CDR3 bases are TGTGCCAGTAGTATAGGGGACATACGCCGAAGCGAGCAGTACTTC.